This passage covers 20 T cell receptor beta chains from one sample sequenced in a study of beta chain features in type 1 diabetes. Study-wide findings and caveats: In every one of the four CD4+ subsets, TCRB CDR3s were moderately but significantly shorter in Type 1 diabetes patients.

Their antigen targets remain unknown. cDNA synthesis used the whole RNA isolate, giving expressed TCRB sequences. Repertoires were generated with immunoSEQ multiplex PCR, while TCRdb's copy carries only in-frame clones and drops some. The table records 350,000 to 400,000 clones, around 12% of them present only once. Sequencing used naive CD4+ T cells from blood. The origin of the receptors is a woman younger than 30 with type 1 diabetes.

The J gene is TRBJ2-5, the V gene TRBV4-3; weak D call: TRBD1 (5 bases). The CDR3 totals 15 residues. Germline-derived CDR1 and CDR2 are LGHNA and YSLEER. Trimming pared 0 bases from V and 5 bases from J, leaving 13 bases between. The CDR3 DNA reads TGCGCCAGCAGCCAAGATCTATCACAGGTGGAGACCCAGTACTTC. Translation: CASSQDLSQVETQYF.

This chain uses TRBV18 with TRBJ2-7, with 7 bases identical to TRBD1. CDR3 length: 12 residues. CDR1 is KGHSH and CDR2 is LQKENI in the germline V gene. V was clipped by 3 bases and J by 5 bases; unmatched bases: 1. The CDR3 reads CASSPTGDEQYF. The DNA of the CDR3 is TGTGCCAGCTCACCTACAGGGGACGAGCAGTACTTC.

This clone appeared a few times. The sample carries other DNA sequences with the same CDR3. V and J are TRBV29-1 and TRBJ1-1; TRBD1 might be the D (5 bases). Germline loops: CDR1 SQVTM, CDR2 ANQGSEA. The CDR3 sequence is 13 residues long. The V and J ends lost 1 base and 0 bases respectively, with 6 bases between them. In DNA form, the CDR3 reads TGCAGCGTTGAAGGACAGATGAACACTGAAGCTTTCTTT. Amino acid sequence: CSVEGQMNTEAFF. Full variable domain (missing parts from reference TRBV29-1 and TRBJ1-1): SAVISQKPSRDICQRGTSLTIQCQVDSQVTMMFWYRQQPGQSLTLIATANQGSEATYESGFVIDKFPISRPNLTFSTLTVSNMSPEDSSIYLCSVEGQMNTEAFFGQGTRLTVV.

The CDR3 sequence: CASSPGQANSPLHF. In DNA form, the CDR3 reads TGCGCCAGCAGCCCGGGACAGGCCAATTCACCCCTCCACTTT. The genes are TRBV5-1 and TRBJ1-6, with TRBD1 matching over 8 bases. Germline lookup yields CDR1 SGHRS and CDR2 YFSETQ. V dropped 4 bases and J dropped 7; count of bases not matched to a gene: 4. The CDR3 covers 14 residues.

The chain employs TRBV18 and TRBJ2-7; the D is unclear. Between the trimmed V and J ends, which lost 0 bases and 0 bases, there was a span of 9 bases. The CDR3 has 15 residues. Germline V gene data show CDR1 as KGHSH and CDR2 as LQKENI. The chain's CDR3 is CASSPPSRSSYEQYF. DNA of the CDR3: TGTGCCAGCTCACCACCTAGCCGGAGCTCCTACGAGCAGTACTTC. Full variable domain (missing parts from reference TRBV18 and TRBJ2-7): NAGVMQNPRHLVRRRGQEARLRCSPMKGHSHVYWYRQLPEEGLKFMVYLQKENIIDESGMPKERFSAEFPKEGPSILRIQQVVRGDSAAYFCASSPPSRSSYEQYFGPGTRLTVT.

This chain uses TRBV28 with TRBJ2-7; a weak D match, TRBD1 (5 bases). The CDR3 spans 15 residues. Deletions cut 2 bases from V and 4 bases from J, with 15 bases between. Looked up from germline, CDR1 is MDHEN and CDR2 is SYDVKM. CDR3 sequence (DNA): TGTGCCAGCAGTTTACATGGGGCCCCAGGTTACGAGCAGTACTTC. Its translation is CASSLHGAPGYEQYF.

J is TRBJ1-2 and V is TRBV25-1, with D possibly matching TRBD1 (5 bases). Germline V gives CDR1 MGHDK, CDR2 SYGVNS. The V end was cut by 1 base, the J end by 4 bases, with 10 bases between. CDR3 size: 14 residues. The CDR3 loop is CASSESSGVYGYTF. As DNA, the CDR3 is TGTGCCAGCAGTGAATCATCGGGGGTCTATGGCTACACCTTC.

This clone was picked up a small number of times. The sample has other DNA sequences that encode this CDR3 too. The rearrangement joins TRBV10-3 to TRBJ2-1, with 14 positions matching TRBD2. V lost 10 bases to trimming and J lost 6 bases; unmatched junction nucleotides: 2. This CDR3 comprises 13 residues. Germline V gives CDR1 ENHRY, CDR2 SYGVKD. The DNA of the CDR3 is TGTGCCACCGGACTAGCGGGAGGCAATGAGCAGTTCTTC. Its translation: CATGLAGGNEQFF.

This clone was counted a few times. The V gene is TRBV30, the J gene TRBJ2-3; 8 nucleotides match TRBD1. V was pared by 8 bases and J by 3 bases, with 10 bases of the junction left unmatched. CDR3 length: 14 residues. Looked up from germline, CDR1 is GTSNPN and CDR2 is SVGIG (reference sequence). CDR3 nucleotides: TGTGCCGGATCCAGGGGGCTGGTTACAGATACGCAGTATTTT. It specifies CAGSRGLVTDTQYF. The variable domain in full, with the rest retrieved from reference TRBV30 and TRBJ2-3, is SQTIHQWPATLVQPVGSPLSLECTVEGTSNPNLYWYRQAAGRGLQLLFYSVGIGQISSEVPQNLSASRPQDRQFILSSKKLLLSDSGFYLCAGSRGLVTDTQYFGPGTRLTVL.

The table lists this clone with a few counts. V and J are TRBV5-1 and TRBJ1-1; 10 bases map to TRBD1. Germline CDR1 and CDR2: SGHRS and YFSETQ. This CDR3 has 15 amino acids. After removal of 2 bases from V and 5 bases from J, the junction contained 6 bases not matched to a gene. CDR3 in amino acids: CASSFKGTGATEAFF. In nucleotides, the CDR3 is TGCGCCAGCAGCTTCAAGGGGACAGGGGCGACTGAAGCTTTCTTT. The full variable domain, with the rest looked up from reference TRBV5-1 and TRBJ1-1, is KAGVTQTPRYLIKTRGQQVTLSCSPISGHRSVSWYQQTPGQGLQFLFEYFSETQRNKGNFPGRFSGRQFSNSRSEMNVSTLELGDSALYLCASSFKGTGATEAFFGQGTRLTVV.

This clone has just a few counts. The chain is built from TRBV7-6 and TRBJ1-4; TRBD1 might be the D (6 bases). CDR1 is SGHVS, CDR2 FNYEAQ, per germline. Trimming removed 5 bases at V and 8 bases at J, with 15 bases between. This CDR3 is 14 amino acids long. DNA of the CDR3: TGTGCCAGCAGCCCGATCCAGGGGAAGGAAAAACTGTTTTTT. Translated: CASSPIQGKEKLFF.

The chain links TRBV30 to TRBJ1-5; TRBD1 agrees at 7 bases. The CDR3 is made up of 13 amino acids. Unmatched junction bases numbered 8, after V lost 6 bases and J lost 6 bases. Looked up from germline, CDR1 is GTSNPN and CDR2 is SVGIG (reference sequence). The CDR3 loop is CACEGARGQPQHF. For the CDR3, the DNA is TGTGCCTGCGAGGGGGCTCGGGGTCAGCCCCAGCATTTT.

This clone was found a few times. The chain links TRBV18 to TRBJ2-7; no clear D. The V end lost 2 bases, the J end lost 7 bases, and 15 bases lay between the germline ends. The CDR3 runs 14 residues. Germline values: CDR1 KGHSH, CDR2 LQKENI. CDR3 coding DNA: TGTGCCAGCTCACCAACGATTGAGGCTCGGGAGCAGTACTTC. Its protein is CASSPTIEAREQYF.

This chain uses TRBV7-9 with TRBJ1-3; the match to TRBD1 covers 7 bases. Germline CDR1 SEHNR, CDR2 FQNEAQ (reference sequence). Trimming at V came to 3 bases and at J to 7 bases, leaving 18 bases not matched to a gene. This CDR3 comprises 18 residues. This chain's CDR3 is CASSFFRILQGDRNTIYF. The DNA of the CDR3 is TGTGCCAGCAGCTTCTTTCGAATCCTCCAGGGGGACCGGAACACCATATATTTT.

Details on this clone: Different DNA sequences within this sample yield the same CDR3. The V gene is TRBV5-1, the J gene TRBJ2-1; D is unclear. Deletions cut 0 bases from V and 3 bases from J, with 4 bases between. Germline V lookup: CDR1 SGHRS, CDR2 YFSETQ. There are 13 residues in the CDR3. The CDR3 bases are TGCGCCAGCAGCTTGGCACTCTACAATGAGCAGTTCTTC. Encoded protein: CASSLALYNEQFF.

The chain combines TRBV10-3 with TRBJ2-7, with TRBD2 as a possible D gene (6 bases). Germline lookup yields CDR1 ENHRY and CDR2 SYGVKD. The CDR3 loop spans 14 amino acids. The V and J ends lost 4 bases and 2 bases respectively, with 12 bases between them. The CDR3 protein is CAISAVGSAYEQYF. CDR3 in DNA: TGTGCCATCAGTGCGGTCGGGAGTGCCTACGAGCAGTACTTC.

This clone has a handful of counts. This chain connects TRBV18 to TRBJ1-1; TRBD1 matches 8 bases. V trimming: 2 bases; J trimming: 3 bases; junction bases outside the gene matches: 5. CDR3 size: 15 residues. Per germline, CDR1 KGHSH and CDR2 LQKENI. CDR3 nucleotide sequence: TGTGCCAGCTCACCATGGACAGGGTTGGACACTGAAGCTTTCTTT. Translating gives CASSPWTGLDTEAFF. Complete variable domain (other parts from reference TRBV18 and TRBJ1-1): NAGVMQNPRHLVRRRGQEARLRCSPMKGHSHVYWYRQLPEEGLKFMVYLQKENIIDESGMPKERFSAEFPKEGPSILRIQQVVRGDSAAYFCASSPWTGLDTEAFFGQGTRLTVV.

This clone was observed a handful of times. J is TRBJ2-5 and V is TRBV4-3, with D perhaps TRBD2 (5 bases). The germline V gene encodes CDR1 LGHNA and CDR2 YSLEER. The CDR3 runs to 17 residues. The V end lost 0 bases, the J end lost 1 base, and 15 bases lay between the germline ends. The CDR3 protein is CASSQEGPGVSQETQYF. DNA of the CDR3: TGCGCCAGCAGCCAAGAGGGCCCCGGGGTATCCCAAGAGACCCAGTACTTC.

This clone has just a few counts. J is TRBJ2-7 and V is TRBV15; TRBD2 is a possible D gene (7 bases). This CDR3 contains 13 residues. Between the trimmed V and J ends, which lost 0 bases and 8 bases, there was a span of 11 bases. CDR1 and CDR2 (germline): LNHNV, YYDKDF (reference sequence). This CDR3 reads CATSREGGAQQYF. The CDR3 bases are TGTGCCACCAGCAGAGAGGGGGGGGCACAGCAGTACTTC.

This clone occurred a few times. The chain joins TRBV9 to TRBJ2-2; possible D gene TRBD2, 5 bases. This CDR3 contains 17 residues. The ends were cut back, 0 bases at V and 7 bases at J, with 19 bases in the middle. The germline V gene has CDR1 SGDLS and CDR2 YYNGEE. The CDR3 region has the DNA TGTGCCAGCAGCGTAGAATCAAGCTCGAGGGTGGGCGGGGAGCTGTTTTTT. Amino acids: CASSVESSSRVGGELFF.